This T cell receptor beta chain was retrieved from a study of CD8 T cells in Susac syndrome. An amount of RNA that ranged from roughly 0.45 to 1 ug was reverse transcribed with random hexamers. TCRdb re-called the immunoSEQ multiplex PCR reads through MiXCR, storing one row per CDR3 protein. The repertoire includes 160,000 or so distinct CDR3 sequences, approximately 94% of them detected once, and about 0.21% sits in the top ten. Germline CDR1 and CDR2: MNHEY and SVGEGT. The CDR3 runs 14 residues. The trim removed 0 bases at V and 7 bases at J, leaving 5 bases unmatched. The source material was CD8+ T cells from PBMCs. J is TRBJ1-2 and V is TRBV6-2 or TRBV6-3; 7 nucleotides agree with TRBD1. This clonotype originated in a human donor with multiple sclerosis. The CDR3 sequence: CASSYSEGASGYTF. As DNA, the CDR3 is TGTGCCAGCAGTTACTCCGAGGGGGCAAGTGGCTACACCTTC.